A selection of T cell receptor beta chains follows, all from one sample in a study of control samples from healthy donors and cancer patients. This table comes from immunoSEQ multiplex PCR, and its TCRdb copy is limited to in-frame clones, with some not included. This sample has roughly 80,000 clones, with roughly 90% found just once. Sequencing was carried out using blood. The receptors originated from a woman in her fifties or sixties in good health. Both conserved end residues are part of each CDR3. A D gene is named only where the DNA matches it firmly. Clone size appears in some rows only: once, few, many, or a class for an expanded clone.

abundance: .; j_gene: TRBJ2-1; v_gene: TRBV10-2; d_gene: .; CDR3nt: TGCGCCAGTCTCACCCTTAACCCTGGACACGCTGTTGGTGAGCAGTTCTTC; CDR3aa: CASLTLNPGHAVGEQFF
abundance: few; j_gene: TRBJ1-6; v_gene: TRBV4-1; d_gene: .; CDR3nt: TGCGCCAGCAGCCGGAACGCCCCCGACAGGTCAAGCTCCTATAATTCACCCCTCCACTTT; CDR3aa: CASSRNAPDRSSSYNSPLHF
abundance: .; j_gene: TRBJ1-3; v_gene: TRBV5-5; d_gene: .; CDR3nt: TGTGCCAGCAGCTTGGATAGGACGGCCTCTGGAAACACCATATATTTT; CDR3aa: CASSLDRTASGNTIYF
abundance: .; j_gene: TRBJ2-7; v_gene: TRBV18; d_gene: TRBD2; CDR3nt: TGTGCCAGCTCACCGCGGGGAGGGGATTCCTACGAGCAGTACTTC; CDR3aa: CASSPRGGDSYEQYF
abundance: .; j_gene: TRBJ1-5; v_gene: TRBV2; d_gene: .; CDR3nt: TGTGCCAGCAGTAGGTATAGCAATCAGCCCCAGCATTTT; CDR3aa: CASSRYSNQPQHF
abundance: .; j_gene: TRBJ2-6; v_gene: TRBV19; d_gene: TRBD1; CDR3nt: TGTGCCAGTAGCTATGGACAGGGTCTGGGGGCCAACGTCCTGACTTTC; CDR3aa: CASSYGQGLGANVLTF
abundance: once; j_gene: TRBJ1-1; v_gene: TRBV4-2; d_gene: .; CDR3nt: TGTGCCAGCAGCCAAGATCTTCGTGGAACAGGTTACACTGAAGCTTTCTTT; CDR3aa: CASSQDLRGTGYTEAFF
abundance: .; j_gene: TRBJ2-7; v_gene: TRBV24-1; d_gene: TRBD1; CDR3nt: TGTGCCACCAGTGAACAATCCATCCTGGGACGGACAGGGGGGAACGAGCAGTACTTC; CDR3aa: CATSEQSILGRTGGNEQYF
abundance: few; j_gene: TRBJ1-1; v_gene: TRBV6-5; d_gene: .; CDR3nt: TGTGCCAGCAGCGGTAAGTCGATGAACACTGAAGCTTTCTTT; CDR3aa: CASSGKSMNTEAFF
abundance: .; j_gene: TRBJ2-7; v_gene: TRBV2; d_gene: .; CDR3nt: TGTGCCAGCAGTGAGGACAGTAACGAGCAGTACTTC; CDR3aa: CASSEDSNEQYF
abundance: .; j_gene: TRBJ2-3; v_gene: TRBV7-7; d_gene: .; CDR3nt: TGTGCCAGCAGCCAATCGGACAAGTCCATAGATACGCAGTATTTT; CDR3aa: CASSQSDKSIDTQYF
abundance: .; j_gene: TRBJ2-5; v_gene: TRBV7-6; d_gene: TRBD1; CDR3nt: TGTGCCAGCAGCTTACAAACCCAGGGGGCAGAGACCCAGTACTTC; CDR3aa: CASSLQTQGAETQYF
abundance: medium-sized; j_gene: TRBJ1-2; v_gene: TRBV13; d_gene: TRBD1; CDR3nt: TGTGCCAGCAGCTCCGCACAGGGGGCAAAGATTAACTATGGCTACACCTTC; CDR3aa: CASSSAQGAKINYGYTF
abundance: .; j_gene: TRBJ2-7; v_gene: TRBV5-6; d_gene: .; CDR3nt: TGTGCCAGCAGCTTAAGGACATCTACCTACGAGCAGTACTTC; CDR3aa: CASSLRTSTYEQYF
abundance: .; j_gene: TRBJ1-2; v_gene: TRBV12-3/TRBV12-4; d_gene: .; CDR3nt: TGTGCCAGCAGTTTTGCGTCCAGCAGCGGCTACACCTTC; CDR3aa: CASSFASSSGYTF
abundance: once; j_gene: TRBJ2-7; v_gene: TRBV7-9; d_gene: .; CDR3nt: TGTGCCAGCAGCCCCTTAGATATCTACGAGCAGTACTTC; CDR3aa: CASSPLDIYEQYF
abundance: .; j_gene: TRBJ1-1; v_gene: TRBV21-1; d_gene: .; CDR3nt: TGTGCCAGCAGCAAAAGACAGGGTTCCGAGGCTGAAGCTTTCTTT; CDR3aa: CASSKRQGSEAEAFF
abundance: .; j_gene: TRBJ1-2; v_gene: TRBV7-2; d_gene: .; CDR3nt: TGTGCCAGCAGCTTGGTATCGGCGGGGAACTATGGCTACACCTTC; CDR3aa: CASSLVSAGNYGYTF
abundance: .; j_gene: TRBJ1-6; v_gene: TRBV2; d_gene: TRBD1; CDR3nt: TGTGCCAGCAGCCGAGACAGGGGCGCTACCTATAATTCACCCCTCCACTTT; CDR3aa: CASSRDRGATYNSPLHF
abundance: .; j_gene: TRBJ1-2; v_gene: TRBV3-1/TRBV3-2; d_gene: .; CDR3nt: TGTGCCAGCAGCCAAGATGCAGGGGCAGGTGACTATGGCTACACCTTC; CDR3aa: CASSQDAGAGDYGYTF
abundance: .; j_gene: TRBJ2-7; v_gene: TRBV27; d_gene: .; CDR3nt: TGTGCCAGCAGTTTAACCGGGTTTGACTACGAGCAGTACTTC; CDR3aa: CASSLTGFDYEQYF
abundance: .; j_gene: TRBJ2-2; v_gene: TRBV27; d_gene: .; CDR3nt: TGTGCCGCCCGCACCTCGTGGAACACCGGGGAGCTGTTTTTT; CDR3aa: CAARTSWNTGELFF
abundance: .; j_gene: TRBJ1-3; v_gene: TRBV5-5; d_gene: .; CDR3nt: TGTGCCAGCAGCTCCGCAGCGTCTGGAAACACCATATATTTT; CDR3aa: CASSSAASGNTIYF
abundance: .; j_gene: TRBJ2-2; v_gene: TRBV5-1; d_gene: .; CDR3nt: TGCGCCAGCAGACCATCGGCAGGGAACACCGGGGAGCTGTTTTTT; CDR3aa: CASRPSAGNTGELFF
abundance: .; j_gene: TRBJ2-1; v_gene: TRBV12-5; d_gene: .; CDR3nt: TGTGCTAGTGGTTTTTTGGTACGGGACAATGAGCAGTTCTTC; CDR3aa: CASGFLVRDNEQFF
abundance: .; j_gene: TRBJ1-4; v_gene: TRBV19; d_gene: TRBD1; CDR3nt: TGTGCCAGTAGTACCTCCATGGGGACAGGAAATAATGAAAAACTGTTTTTT; CDR3aa: CASSTSMGTGNNEKLFF
abundance: .; j_gene: TRBJ1-1; v_gene: TRBV10-3; d_gene: .; CDR3nt: TGTGCCATCAGTGAGTCCGGGACGGAGAACACTGAAGCTTTCTTT; CDR3aa: CAISESGTENTEAFF
abundance: .; j_gene: TRBJ2-6; v_gene: TRBV29-1; d_gene: .; CDR3nt: TGCAGCGTTGAAGCGGGATGGAACTCTGGGGCCAACGTCCTGACTTTC; CDR3aa: CSVEAGWNSGANVLTF
abundance: .; j_gene: TRBJ1-6; v_gene: TRBV18; d_gene: .; CDR3nt: TGTGCCAGCTCACCACCGGCAGGACGTGATTCACCCCTCCACTTT; CDR3aa: CASSPPAGRDSPLHF